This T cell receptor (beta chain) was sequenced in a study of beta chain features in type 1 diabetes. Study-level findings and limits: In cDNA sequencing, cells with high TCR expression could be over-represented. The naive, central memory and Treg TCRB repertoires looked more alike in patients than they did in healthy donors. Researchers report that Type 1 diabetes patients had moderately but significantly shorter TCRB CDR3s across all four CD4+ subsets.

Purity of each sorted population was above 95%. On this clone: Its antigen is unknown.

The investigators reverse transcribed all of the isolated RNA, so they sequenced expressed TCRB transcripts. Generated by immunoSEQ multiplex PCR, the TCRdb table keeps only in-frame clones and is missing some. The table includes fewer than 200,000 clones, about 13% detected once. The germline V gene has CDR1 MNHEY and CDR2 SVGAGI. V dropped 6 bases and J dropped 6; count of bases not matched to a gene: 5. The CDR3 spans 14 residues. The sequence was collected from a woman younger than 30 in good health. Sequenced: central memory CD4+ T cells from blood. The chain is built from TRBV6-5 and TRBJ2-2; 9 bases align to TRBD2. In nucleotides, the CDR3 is TGTGCCAGCAGCGAGTTAGCGGGGGCCGGGGAGCTGTTTTTT. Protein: CASSELAGAGELFF.